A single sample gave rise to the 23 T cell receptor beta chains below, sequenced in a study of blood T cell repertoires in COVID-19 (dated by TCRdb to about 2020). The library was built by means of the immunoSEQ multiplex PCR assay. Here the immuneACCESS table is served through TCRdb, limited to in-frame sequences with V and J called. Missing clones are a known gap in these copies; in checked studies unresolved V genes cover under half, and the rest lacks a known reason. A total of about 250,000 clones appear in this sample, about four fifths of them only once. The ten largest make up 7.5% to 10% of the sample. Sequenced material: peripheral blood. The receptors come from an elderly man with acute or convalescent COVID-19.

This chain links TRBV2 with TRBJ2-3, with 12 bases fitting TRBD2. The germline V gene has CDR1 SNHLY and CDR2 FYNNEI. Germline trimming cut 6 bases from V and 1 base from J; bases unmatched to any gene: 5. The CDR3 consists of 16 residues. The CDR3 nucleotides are TGTGCCAGCAGGGATGGACTAGCGGGGCGCACAGATACGCAGTATTTT. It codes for CASRDGLAGRTDTQYF.

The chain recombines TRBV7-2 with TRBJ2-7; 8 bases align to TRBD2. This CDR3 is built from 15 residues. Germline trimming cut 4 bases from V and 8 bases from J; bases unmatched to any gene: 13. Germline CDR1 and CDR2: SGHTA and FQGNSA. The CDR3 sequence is CASSSGLADPTQQYF. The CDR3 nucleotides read TGTGCCAGCAGCTCAGGACTAGCTGATCCTACGCAGCAGTACTTC.

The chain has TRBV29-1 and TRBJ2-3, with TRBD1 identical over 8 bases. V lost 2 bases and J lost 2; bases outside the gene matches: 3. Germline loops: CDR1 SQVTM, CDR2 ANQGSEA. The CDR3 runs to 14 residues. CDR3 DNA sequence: TGCAGCGTTGAAAACAGGGGGGACACAGATACGCAGTATTTT. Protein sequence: CSVENRGDTDTQYF.

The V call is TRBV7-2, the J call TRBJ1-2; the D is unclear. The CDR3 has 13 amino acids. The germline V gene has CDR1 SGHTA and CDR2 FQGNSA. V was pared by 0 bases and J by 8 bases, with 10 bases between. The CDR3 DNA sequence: TGTGCCAGCAGCTTAGCGTCCGGGAAAGGCTACACCTTC. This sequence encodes CASSLASGKGYTF.

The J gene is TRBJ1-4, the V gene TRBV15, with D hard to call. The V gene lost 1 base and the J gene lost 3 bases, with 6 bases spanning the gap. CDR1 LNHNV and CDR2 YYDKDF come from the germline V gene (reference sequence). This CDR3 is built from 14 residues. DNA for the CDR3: TGTGCCACCAGCAGAGGGGAGGCTAATGAAAAACTGTTTTTT. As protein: CATSRGEANEKLFF.

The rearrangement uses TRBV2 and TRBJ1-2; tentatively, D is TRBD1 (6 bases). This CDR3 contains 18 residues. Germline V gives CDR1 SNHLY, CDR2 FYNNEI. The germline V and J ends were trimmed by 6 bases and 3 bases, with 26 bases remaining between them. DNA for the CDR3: TGTGCCAGCAGCCAACAGGGAAGAAAGATCACCCGCGACTATGGCTACACCTTC. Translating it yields CASSQQGRKITRDYGYTF.

CDR3 nucleotides: TGTGCCAGCAGTAACCGGGCAGGGGGCAATCAGCCCCAGCATTTT. It specifies CASSNRAGGNQPQHF. V gene TRBV6-5 combines with J gene TRBJ1-5, with D perhaps matching TRBD1 (6 bases). The V gene's germline CDR1 is MNHEY and CDR2 SVGAGI. V dropped 5 bases and J dropped 2 bases, with 13 bases sitting between them. This CDR3 has 15 residues.

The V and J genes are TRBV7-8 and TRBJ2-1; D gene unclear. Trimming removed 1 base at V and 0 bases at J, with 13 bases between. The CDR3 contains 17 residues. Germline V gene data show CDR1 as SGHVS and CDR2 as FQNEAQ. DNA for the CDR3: TGTGCCAGCAGCTTAGGCAGAGCGCCCAGCTCCTACAATGAGCAGTTCTTC. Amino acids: CASSLGRAPSSYNEQFF.

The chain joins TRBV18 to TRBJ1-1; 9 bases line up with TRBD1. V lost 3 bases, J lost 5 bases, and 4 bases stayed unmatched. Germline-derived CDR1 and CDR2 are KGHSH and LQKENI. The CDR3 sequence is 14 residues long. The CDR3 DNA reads TGTGCCAGCTCACCCGGGACAGGGAGGACTGAAGCTTTCTTT. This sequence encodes CASSPGTGRTEAFF.

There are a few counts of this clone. Here the CDR3 reads CASSEGLAGEQYF. CDR3 nucleotides: TGTGCCAGCAGCGAGGGACTAGCAGGCGAGCAGTACTTC. The chain has TRBV6-5 and TRBJ2-7; 9 nucleotides match TRBD2. Germline V CDR1 and CDR2: MNHEY, SVGAGI. The CDR3 consists of 13 residues. With V trimmed by 6 bases and J by 6 bases, 6 bases remained unmatched.

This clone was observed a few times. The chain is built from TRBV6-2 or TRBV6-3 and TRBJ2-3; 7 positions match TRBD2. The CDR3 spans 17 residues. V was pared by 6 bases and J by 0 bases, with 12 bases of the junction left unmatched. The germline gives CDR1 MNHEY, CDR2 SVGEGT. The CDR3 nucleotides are TGTGCCAGCAGCCCCGGAGGCGGGGGACCGAGCACAGATACGCAGTATTTT. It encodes CASSPGGGGPSTDTQYF.

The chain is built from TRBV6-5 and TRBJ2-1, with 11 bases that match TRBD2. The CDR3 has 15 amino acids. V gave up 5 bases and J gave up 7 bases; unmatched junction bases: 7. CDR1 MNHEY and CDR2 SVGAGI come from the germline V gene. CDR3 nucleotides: TGTGCCAGCAGTAGATTAGCGGGGGGGAGGAATGAGCAGTTCTTC. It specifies CASSRLAGGRNEQFF.

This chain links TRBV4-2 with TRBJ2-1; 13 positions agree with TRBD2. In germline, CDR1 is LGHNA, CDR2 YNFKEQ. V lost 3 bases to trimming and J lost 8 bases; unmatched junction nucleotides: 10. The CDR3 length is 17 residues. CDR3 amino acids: CASSQASGTSGTYEQFF. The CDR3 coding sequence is TGTGCCAGCAGCCAGGCCTCCGGGACTAGCGGGACGTATGAGCAGTTCTTC.

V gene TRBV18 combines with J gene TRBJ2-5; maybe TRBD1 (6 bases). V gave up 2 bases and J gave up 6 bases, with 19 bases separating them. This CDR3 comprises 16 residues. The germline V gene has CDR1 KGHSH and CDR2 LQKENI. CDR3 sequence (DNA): TGTGCCAGCTCACCATCCGCAGGGGTTCTAGAACAGACCCAGTACTTC. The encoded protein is CASSPSAGVLEQTQYF. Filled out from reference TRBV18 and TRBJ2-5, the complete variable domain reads NAGVMQNPRHLVRRRGQEARLRCSPMKGHSHVYWYRQLPEEGLKFMVYLQKENIIDESGMPKERFSAEFPKEGPSILRIQQVVRGDSAAYFCASSPSAGVLEQTQYFGPGTRLLVL.

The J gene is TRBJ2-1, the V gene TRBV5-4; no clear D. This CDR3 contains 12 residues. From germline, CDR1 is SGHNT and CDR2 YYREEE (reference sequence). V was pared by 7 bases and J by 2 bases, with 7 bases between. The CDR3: CASRSTYNEQFF. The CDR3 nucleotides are TGTGCCAGCCGCTCCACCTACAATGAGCAGTTCTTC.

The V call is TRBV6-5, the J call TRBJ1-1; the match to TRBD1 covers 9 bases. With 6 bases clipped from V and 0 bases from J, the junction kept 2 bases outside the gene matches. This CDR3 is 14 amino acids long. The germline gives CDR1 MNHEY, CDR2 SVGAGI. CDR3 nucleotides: TGTGCCAGCAGGAACAGGGGGCTGAACACTGAAGCTTTCTTT. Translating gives CASRNRGLNTEAFF.

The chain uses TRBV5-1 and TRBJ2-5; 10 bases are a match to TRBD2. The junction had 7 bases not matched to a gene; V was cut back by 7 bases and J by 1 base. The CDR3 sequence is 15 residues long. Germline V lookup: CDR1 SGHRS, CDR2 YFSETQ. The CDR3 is CASSSGGGGQETQYF. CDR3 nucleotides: TGCGCCAGCTCAAGCGGGGGGGGCGGCCAAGAGACCCAGTACTTC. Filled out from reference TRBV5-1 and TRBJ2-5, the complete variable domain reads KAGVTQTPRYLIKTRGQQVTLSCSPISGHRSVSWYQQTPGQGLQFLFEYFSETQRNKGNFPGRFSGRQFSNSRSEMNVSTLELGDSALYLCASSSGGGGQETQYFGPGTRLLVL.

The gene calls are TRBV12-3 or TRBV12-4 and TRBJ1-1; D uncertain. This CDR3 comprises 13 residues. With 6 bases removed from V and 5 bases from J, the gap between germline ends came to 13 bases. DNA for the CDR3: TGTGCCAGCAGCCCTGCCGCGAGGACTGAAGCTTTCTTT. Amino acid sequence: CASSPAARTEAFF.

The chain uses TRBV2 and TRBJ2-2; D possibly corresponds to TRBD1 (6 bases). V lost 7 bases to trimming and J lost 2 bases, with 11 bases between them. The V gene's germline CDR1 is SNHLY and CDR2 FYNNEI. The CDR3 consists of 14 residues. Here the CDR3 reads CASIKDRNTGELFF. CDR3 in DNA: TGTGCCAGCATCAAGGACAGAAACACCGGGGAGCTGTTTTTT.

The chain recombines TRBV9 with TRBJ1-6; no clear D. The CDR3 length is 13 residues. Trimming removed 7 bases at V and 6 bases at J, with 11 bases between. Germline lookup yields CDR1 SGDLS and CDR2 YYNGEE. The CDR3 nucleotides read TGTGCCAGCTCCTCCAAGCCTAATTCACCCCTCCACTTT. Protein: CASSSKPNSPLHF.

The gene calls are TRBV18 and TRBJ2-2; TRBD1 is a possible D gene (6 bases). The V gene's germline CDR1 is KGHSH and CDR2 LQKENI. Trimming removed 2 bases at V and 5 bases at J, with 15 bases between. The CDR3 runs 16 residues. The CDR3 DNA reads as TGTGCCAGCTCACCAAGGCAGGGGAAGATGACCGGGGAGCTGTTTTTT. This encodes CASSPRQGKMTGELFF.

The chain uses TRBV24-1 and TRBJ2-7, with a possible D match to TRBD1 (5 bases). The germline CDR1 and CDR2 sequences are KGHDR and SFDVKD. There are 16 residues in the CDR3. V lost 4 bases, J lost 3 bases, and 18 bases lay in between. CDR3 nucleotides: TGTGCCACCAGTGACCAGGGTGCGTCGGGCTACTACGAGCAGTACTTC. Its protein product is CATSDQGASGYYEQYF.

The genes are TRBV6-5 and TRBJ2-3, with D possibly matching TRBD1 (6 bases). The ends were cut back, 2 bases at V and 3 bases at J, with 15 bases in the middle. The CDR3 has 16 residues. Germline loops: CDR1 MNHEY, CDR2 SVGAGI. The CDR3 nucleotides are TGTGCCAGCAGTTACGGTGGAGCAGGGGAGACAGATACGCAGTATTTT. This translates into CASSYGGAGETDTQYF.